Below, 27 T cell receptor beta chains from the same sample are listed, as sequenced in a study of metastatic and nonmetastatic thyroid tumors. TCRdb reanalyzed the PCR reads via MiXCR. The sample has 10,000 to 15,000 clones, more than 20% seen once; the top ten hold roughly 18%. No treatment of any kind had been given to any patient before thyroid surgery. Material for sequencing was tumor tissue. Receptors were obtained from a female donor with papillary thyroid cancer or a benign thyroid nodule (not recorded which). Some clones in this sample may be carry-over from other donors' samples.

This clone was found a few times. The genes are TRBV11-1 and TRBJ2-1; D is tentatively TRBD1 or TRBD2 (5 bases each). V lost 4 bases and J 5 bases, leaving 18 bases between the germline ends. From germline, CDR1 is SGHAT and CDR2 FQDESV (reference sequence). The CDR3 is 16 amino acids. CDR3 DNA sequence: TGTGCCAGCAGCTCCTCCGCGGGTTGGGGGAACAATGAGCAGTTCTTC. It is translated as CASSSSAGWGNNEQFF.

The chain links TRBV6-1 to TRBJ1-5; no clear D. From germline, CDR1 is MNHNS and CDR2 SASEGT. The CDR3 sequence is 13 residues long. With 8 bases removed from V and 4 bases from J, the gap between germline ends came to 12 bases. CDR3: CASQFGENQPQHF. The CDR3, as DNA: TGTGCCAGCCAATTCGGAGAGAATCAGCCCCAGCATTTT.

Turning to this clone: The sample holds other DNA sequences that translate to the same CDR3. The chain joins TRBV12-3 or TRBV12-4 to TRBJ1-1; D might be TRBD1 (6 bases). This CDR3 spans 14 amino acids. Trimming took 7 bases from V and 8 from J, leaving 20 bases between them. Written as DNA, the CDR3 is TGTGCCAGCACCAAAACCGGGGGCGGGGCCGAAGCTTTCTTT. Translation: CASTKTGGGAEAFF.

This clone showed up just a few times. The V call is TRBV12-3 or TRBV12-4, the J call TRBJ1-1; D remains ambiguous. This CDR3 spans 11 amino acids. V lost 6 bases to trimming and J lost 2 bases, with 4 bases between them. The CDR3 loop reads CASRLNTEAFF. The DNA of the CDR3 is TGTGCCAGCAGATTAAACACTGAAGCTTTCTTT.

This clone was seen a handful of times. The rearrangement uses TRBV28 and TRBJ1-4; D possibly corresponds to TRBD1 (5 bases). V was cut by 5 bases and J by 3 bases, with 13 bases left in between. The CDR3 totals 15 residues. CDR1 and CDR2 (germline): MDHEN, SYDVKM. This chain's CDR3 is CASSNTREANEKLFF. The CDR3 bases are TGTGCCAGCAGTAACACCAGGGAAGCTAATGAAAAACTGTTTTTT.

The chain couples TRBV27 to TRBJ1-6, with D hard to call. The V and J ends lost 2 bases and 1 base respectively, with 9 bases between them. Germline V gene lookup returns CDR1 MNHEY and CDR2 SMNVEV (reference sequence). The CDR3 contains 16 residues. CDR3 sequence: CASSLTGVSYNSPLHF. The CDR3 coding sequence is TGTGCCAGCAGTTTAACCGGGGTGTCCTATAATTCACCCCTCCACTTT.

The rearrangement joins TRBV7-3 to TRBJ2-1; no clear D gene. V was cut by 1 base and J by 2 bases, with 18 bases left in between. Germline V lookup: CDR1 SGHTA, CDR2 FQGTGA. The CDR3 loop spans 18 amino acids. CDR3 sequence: CASSLNPSYLRTYNEQFF. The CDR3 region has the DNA TGTGCCAGCAGCTTAAACCCCTCGTATTTGCGTACCTACAATGAGCAGTTCTTC.

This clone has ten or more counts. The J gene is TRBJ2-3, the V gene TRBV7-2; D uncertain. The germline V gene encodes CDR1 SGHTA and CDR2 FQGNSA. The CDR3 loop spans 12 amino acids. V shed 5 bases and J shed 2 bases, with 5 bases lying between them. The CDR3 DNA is TGTGCCAGCAGCCGTTCCACAGATACGCAGTATTTT. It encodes CASSRSTDTQYF.

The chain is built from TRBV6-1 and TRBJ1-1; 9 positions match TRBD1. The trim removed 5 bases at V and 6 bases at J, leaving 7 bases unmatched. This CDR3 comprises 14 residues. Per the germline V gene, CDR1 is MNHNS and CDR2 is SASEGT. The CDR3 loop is CASSWDREASEAFF. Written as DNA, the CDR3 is TGTGCCAGCAGTTGGGACAGGGAGGCCTCTGAAGCTTTCTTT.

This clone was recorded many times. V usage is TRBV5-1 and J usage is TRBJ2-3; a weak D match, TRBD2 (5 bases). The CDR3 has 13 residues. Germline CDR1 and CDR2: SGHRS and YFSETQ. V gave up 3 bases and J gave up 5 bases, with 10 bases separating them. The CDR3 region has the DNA TGCGCCAGCAGCTCGGCGGCGGGAGATACGCAGTATTTT. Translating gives CASSSAAGDTQYF.

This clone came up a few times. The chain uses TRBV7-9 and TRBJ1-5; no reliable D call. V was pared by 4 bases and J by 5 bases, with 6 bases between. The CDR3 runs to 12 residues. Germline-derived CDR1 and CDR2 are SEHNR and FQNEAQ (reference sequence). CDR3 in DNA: TGTGCCAGCAGCTCCGCTGATCAGCCCCAGCATTTT. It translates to CASSSADQPQHF.

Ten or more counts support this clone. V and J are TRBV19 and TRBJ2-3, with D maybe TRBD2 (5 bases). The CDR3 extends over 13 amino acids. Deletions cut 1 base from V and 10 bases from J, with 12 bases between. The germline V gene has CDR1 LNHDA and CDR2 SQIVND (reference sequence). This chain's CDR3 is CASSIGGLGSQYF. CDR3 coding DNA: TGTGCCAGTAGTATAGGAGGGCTAGGTTCGCAGTATTTT.

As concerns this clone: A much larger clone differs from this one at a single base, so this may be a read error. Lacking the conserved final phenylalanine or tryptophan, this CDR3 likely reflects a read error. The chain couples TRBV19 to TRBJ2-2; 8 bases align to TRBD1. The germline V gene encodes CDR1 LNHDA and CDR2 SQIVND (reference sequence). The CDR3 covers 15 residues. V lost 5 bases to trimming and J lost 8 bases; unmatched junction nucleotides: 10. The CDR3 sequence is CASSLPDRGTGELFS. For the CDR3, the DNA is TGTGCCAGTAGTCTGCCCGACAGGGGTACAGGGGAGCTGTTTTCT.

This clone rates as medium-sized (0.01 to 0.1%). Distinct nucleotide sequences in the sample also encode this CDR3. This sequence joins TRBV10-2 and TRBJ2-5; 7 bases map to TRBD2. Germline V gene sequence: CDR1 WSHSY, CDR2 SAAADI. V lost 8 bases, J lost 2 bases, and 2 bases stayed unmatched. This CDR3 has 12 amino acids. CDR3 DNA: TGCGCCAGCGGGGGGGTGCAAGAGACCCAGTACTTC. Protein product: CASGGVQETQYF.

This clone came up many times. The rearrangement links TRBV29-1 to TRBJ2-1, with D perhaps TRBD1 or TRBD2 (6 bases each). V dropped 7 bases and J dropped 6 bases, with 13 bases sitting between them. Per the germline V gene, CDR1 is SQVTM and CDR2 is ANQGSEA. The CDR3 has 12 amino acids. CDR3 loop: CSAREGGNEQFF. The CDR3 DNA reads TGCAGCGCCCGAGAGGGGGGCAATGAGCAGTTCTTC.

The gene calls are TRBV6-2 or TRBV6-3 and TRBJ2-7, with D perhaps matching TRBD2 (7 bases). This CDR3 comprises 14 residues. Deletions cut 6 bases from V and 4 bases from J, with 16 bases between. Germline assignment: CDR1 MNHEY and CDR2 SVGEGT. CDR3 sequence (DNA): TGTGCCAGCAGGGGCGGCGGGGGCTTATACGAGCAGTACGTC. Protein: CASRGGGGLYEQYV.

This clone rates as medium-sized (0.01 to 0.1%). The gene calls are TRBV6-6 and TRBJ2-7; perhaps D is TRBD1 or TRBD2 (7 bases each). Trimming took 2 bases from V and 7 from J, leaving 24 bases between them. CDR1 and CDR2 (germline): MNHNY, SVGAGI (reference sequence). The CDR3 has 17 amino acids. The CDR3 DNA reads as TGTGCCAGCAGTTACCCGGCAAGGGACAGAGGGAGGGGTGAGCAGTACTTC. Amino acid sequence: CASSYPARDRGRGEQYF.

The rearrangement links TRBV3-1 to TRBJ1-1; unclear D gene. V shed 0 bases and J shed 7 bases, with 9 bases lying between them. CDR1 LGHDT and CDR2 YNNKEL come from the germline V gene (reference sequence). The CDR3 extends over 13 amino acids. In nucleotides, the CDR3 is TGTGCCAGCAGCCAAGATAATGAGTGTGAAGCTTTCTTT. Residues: CASSQDNECEAFF.

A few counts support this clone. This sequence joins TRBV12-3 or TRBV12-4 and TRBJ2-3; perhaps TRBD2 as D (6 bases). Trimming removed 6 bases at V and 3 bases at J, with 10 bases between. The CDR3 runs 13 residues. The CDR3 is CASSNLATDTQYF. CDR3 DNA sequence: TGTGCCAGCAGCAACCTAGCGACAGATACGCAGTATTTT.

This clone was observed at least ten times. The CDR3 DNA reads as TGTGCCATCACCCCAGGAGCCGGCACAGATACGCAGTATTTT. Translating gives CAITPGAGTDTQYF. J is TRBJ2-3 and V is TRBV10-3; no clear D gene. The CDR3 loop spans 14 amino acids. Germline V gene lookup returns CDR1 ENHRY and CDR2 SYGVKD. Trimming shortened V by 7 bases and J by 1 base, and 12 bases separated the two germline ends.

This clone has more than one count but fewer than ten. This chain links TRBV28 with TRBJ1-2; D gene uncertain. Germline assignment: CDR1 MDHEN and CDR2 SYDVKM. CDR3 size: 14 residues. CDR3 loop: CSGSPGSANYGYTF. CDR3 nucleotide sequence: TGTTCCGGCAGCCCGGGCAGTGCTAACTATGGCTACACCTTC.

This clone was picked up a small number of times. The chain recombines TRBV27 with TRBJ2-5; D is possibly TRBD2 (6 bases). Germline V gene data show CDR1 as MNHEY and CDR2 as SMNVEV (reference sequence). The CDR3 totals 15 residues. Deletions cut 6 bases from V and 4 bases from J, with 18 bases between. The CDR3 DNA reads TGTGCCAGCAGCTCCCCGGGACTGGGGAGAGAGACCCAGTACTTC. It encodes CASSSPGLGRETQYF.

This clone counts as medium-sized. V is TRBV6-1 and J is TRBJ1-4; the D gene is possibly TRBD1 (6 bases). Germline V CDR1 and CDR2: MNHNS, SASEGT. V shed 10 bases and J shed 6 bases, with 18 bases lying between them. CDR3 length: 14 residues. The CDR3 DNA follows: TGTGCCACAATTAGGGGGGAGTGGGATGAAAAACTGTTTTTT. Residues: CATIRGEWDEKLFF.

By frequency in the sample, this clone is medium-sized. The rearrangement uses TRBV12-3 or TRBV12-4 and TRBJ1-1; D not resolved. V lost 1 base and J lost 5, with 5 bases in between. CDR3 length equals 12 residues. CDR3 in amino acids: CASSLGLTEAFF. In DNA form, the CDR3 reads TGTGCCAGCAGTTTAGGGCTAACTGAAGCTTTCTTT.

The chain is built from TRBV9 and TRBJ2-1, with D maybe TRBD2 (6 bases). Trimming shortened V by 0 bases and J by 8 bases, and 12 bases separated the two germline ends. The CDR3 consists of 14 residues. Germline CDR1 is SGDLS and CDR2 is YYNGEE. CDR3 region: CASSVESPGDEQFF. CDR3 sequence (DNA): TGTGCCAGCAGCGTAGAATCTCCGGGGGATGAGCAGTTCTTC.

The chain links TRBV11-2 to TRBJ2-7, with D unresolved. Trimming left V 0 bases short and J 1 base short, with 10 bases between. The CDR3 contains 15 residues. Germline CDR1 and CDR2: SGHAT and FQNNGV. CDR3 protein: CASSLDPGSSYEQYF. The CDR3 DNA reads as TGTGCCAGCAGCTTAGACCCGGGCAGTTCCTACGAGCAGTACTTC.

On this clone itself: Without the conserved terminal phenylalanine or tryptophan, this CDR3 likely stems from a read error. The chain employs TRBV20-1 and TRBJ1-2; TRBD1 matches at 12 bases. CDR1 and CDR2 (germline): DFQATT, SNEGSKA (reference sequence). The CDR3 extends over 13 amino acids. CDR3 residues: CSAPGQGAYCYTS. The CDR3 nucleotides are TGCAGTGCTCCGGGACAGGGGGCCTATTGCTACACCTCC.